Each of the 5 T cell receptor beta chains below was sequenced from the same sample in a study of OX40 agonist ivuxolimab in advanced cancers. The table came from immunoSEQ multiplex PCR; TCRdb's copy has only in-frame clones and leaves some out. Of approximately 54,000 clones in the sample, more than 70% were seen once. Specimen: CD4+ or CD8+ T cells sorted from blood, collected in a trial of the OX40 agonist ivuxolimab. Receptors originate from an adult with an advanced solid tumor such as melanoma, head and neck, liver or kidney cancer.

The CDR3 bases are TGTGCCAGCAGCTTCCTAACCCAGACTAGCGGGGGACTAAATGAGCAGTTCTTC. It yields the protein CASSFLTQTSGGLNEQFF. The chain combines TRBV7-3 with TRBJ2-1, with TRBD2 identical over 12 bases. The CDR3 loop spans 18 amino acids. The junction had 13 bases not matched to a gene; V was cut back by 3 bases and J by 7 bases. Germline values: CDR1 SGHTA, CDR2 FQGTGA. The full variable domain, its missing parts supplied by reference TRBV7-3 and TRBJ2-1, is GAGVSQTPSNKVTEKGKYVELRCDPISGHTALYWYRQSLGQGPEFLIYFQGTGAADDSGLPNDRFFAVRPEGSVSTLKIQRTERGDSAVYLCASSFLTQTSGGLNEQFFGPGTRLTVL.

V gene TRBV28 combines with J gene TRBJ1-2; no definite D call. The germline V and J ends were trimmed by 6 bases and 7 bases, with 12 bases remaining between them. CDR1 MDHEN and CDR2 SYDVKM come from the germline V gene. The CDR3 is 12 residues long. The DNA of the CDR3 is TGTGCCAGCAGCCGAGGCAGACCTGGCTACACCTTC. Residues: CASSRGRPGYTF.

The V call is TRBV5-1, the J call TRBJ2-3; TRBD2 matches 8 bases. V shed 0 bases, J shed 1 base, and the junction held 4 bases outside the gene matches. The germline V gene encodes CDR1 SGHRS and CDR2 YFSETQ. This CDR3 contains 16 residues. The CDR3 coding sequence is TGCGCCAGCAGCTTGGGTTTGCGGGGGGGCACAGATACGCAGTATTTT. As protein: CASSLGLRGGTDTQYF.

V is TRBV7-9 and J is TRBJ1-2; 7 bases match TRBD1. The junction had 4 bases not matched to a gene; V was cut back by 5 bases and J by 4 bases. This CDR3 contains 13 residues. CDR1 is SEHNR, CDR2 FQNEAQ, per germline (reference sequence). CDR3 nucleotides: TGTGCCAGCAGCCGGGACAGCGCCTATGGCTACACCTTC. Translated, it gives CASSRDSAYGYTF.

The chain carries TRBV9 and TRBJ1-1; D is uncertain. The CDR3 runs to 13 residues. Deletions cut 3 bases from V and 1 base from J, with 7 bases between. Germline V CDR1 and CDR2: SGDLS, YYNGEE. Here the CDR3 reads CASSGGGNTEAFF. DNA for the CDR3: TGTGCCAGCAGCGGAGGAGGGAACACTGAAGCTTTCTTT.